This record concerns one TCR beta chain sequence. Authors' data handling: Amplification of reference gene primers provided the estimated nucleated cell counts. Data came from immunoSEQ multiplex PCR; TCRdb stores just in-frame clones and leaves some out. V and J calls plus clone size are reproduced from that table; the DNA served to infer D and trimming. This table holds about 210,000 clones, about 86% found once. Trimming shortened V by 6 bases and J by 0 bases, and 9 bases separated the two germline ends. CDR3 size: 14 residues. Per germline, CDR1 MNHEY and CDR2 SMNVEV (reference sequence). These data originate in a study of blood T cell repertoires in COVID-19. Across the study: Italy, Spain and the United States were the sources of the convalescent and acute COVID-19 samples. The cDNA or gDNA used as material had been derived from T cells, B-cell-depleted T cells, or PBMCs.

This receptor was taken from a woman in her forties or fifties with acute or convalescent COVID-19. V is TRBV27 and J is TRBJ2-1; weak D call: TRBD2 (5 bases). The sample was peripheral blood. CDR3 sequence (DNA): TGTGCCAGCAGAAGCGGCCTCTCCTACAATGAGCAGTTCTTC. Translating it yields CASRSGLSYNEQFF.